A selection of T cell receptor beta chains follows, all from one sample in a study of T cell changes during pregnancy in multiple sclerosis. Assay: immunoSEQ multiplex PCR; the TCRdb copy retains only in-frame clones and omits some. The table lists approximately 70,000 clones, more than 90% of them singletons, with over 1% in the top ten. The material sequenced was peripheral blood, taken in the third trimester of pregnancy. The receptors were sampled from a female donor with multiple sclerosis, enrolled in a pregnancy study. The CDR3 runs from the conserved cysteine through the conserved F or W. D genes are given only for firm matches.

>TRBV10-3|TRBD1|16|TRBJ1-1
CAISRLGTGMRTEAFF
TGTGCCATCAGTAGACTCGGGACAGGTATGAGAACTGAAGCTTTCTTT
>TRBV6-1|TRBD1|14|TRBJ1-5
CASGDRGLNQPQHF
TGTGCCAGCGGGGACAGGGGCCTCAATCAGCCCCAGCATTTT
>TRBV27|TRBD1|12|TRBJ2-1
CASSSHNRGPFF
TGTGCCAGCAGTTCCCATAACAGGGGGCCGTTCTTC
>TRBV5-4|TRBD2|16|TRBJ2-7
CASSPEGGRQRYEQYF
TGTGCCAGCAGCCCGGAGGGCGGGAGACAGCGCTACGAGCAGTACTTC
>TRBV2|NA|16|TRBJ2-3
CASSQSLASFTDTQYF
TGTGCCAGCAGTCAAAGTCTAGCGAGCTTCACAGATACGCAGTATTTT
>TRBV10-3|NA|15|TRBJ2-3
CAISESAGDTDTQYF
TGTGCCATCAGTGAGTCCGCCGGAGACACAGATACGCAGTATTTT
>TRBV19|NA|14|TRBJ1-4
CASTRTVLNEKLFF
TGTGCCAGTACTCGGACAGTCCTAAATGAAAAACTGTTTTTT
>TRBV10-1|NA|13|TRBJ2-7
CASSGQGSYEQYF
TGCGCCAGCAGTGGTCAGGGTTCGTACGAGCAGTACTTC
>TRBV5-5|NA|15|TRBJ1-2
CASSLETGANYGYTF
TGTGCCAGCAGCTTGGAGACAGGAGCTAACTATGGCTACACCTTC
>TRBV10-3|TRBD2|15|TRBJ2-1
CAISESTSGSVEQFF
TGTGCCATCAGTGAGTCAACTAGCGGGAGCGTTGAGCAGTTCTTC
>TRBV20-1|NA|9|TRBJ1-3
CRGENTIYF
TGCCGGGGGGAAAACACCATATATTTT
>TRBV9|TRBD2|16|TRBJ2-3
CASSVGDAGAGDTQYF
TGTGCCAGCAGCGTAGGAGATGCGGGAGCGGGAGATACGCAGTATTTT